This is a list of T cell receptor beta chains from one sample in a study of shared clonotypes between healthy human individuals. Produced via immunoSEQ multiplex PCR; TCRdb's table is partial and in-frame only. The sample has 700,000 or so clones, around 72% seen once. Source material: memory CD4+ T cells sorted from blood. The origin of the receptors is a woman aged 25 to 39 in good health. CDR3s include the opening cysteine and the closing phenylalanine or tryptophan. Fields, in order: CDR3 protein, CDR3 DNA, V gene, clone size, J gene, D gene. The D gene is left open where the match is weak. Not every row has a clone size; where given, it reads once, few, many or a size class.

CDR3: CASSTLGQPQHF
DNA: TGTGCCAGTAGCACCCTAGGGCAGCCCCAGCATTTT
V: TRBV19
size: .
J: TRBJ1-5
D: .

CDR3: CASRTIDAGVVGYTF
DNA: TGTGCCAGTAGAACCATAGACGCGGGAGTAGTCGGCTACACCTTC
V: TRBV19
size: .
J: TRBJ1-2
D: .

CDR3: CASSPDRGRVGMNTEAFF
DNA: TGCGCCAGCAGCCCCGACAGGGGGCGCGTCGGAATGAACACTGAAGCTTTCTTT
V: TRBV5-1
size: .
J: TRBJ1-1
D: TRBD1

CDR3: CASGGRGTRALEQYF
DNA: TGCGCCAGCGGTGGGAGGGGGACTAGGGCACTCGAGCAGTACTTC
V: TRBV10-2
size: .
J: TRBJ2-7
D: TRBD2

CDR3: CASSTRTGTSGRAGYEQYF
DNA: TGTGCCAGCAGTACCCGGACAGGGACTAGCGGGAGGGCGGGGTACGAGCAGTACTTC
V: TRBV27
size: .
J: TRBJ2-7
D: TRBD2

CDR3: CASSLLTGVNTEAFF
DNA: TGTGCCAGCAGTCTATTAACAGGGGTGAACACTGAAGCTTTCTTT
V: TRBV2
size: .
J: TRBJ1-1
D: TRBD1

CDR3: CASSLGPLYGYTF
DNA: TGTGCCAGCAGCTTAGGTCCCCTCTATGGCTACACCTTC
V: TRBV7-9
size: few
J: TRBJ1-2
D: .

CDR3: CASSYGGRAGEQYF
DNA: TGTGCCAGCAGTTACGGCGGGAGGGCCGGAGAGCAGTACTTC
V: TRBV6-6
size: many
J: TRBJ2-7
D: TRBD2

CDR3: CASSPRFPPTSTGEQFF
DNA: TGTGCCAGCAGCCCCCGATTCCCCCCGACTAGTACGGGTGAGCAGTTCTTC
V: TRBV28
size: .
J: TRBJ2-1
D: .

CDR3: CASTLRGVDTIYF
DNA: TGTGCCAGCACCCTAAGGGGGGTAGACACCATATATTTT
V: TRBV28
size: .
J: TRBJ1-3
D: .

CDR3: CASSPRRNSGANVLTF
DNA: TGCGCCAGCAGCCCAAGACGGAACTCTGGGGCCAACGTCCTGACTTTC
V: TRBV5-1
size: .
J: TRBJ2-6
D: .

CDR3: CASSPGTSGYEQYF
DNA: TGCGCCAGCAGTCCAGGGACTAGTGGTTACGAGCAGTACTTC
V: TRBV5-1
size: few
J: TRBJ2-7
D: TRBD2

CDR3: CASSRRGSETGELFF
DNA: TGCGCCAGCAGTAGACGGGGGAGTGAGACCGGGGAGCTGTTTTTT
V: TRBV5-1
size: few
J: TRBJ2-2
D: .

CDR3: CASSPISTYPSETQYF
DNA: TGTGCCAGCAGCCCAATTTCCACGTACCCGTCGGAGACCCAGTACTTC
V: TRBV7-9
size: .
J: TRBJ2-5
D: .